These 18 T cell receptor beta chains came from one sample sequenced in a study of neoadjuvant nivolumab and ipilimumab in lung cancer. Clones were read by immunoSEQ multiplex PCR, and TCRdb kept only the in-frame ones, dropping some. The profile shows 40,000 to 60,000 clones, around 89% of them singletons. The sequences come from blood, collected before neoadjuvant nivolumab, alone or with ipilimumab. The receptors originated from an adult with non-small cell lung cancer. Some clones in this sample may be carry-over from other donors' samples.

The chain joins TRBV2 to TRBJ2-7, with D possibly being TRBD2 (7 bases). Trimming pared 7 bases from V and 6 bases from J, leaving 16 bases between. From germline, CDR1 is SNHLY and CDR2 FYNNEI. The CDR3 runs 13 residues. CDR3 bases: TGTGCCAGCACCAAGGGGGGGCGCGTCGAGCAGTACTTC. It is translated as CASTKGGRVEQYF.

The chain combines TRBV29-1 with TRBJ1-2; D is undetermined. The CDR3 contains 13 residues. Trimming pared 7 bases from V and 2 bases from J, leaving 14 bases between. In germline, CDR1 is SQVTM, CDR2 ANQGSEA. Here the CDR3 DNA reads TGCAGCGCCACGGACGGAATGAACTATGGCTACACCTTC. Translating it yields CSATDGMNYGYTF.

Written as DNA, the CDR3 is TGTGCCAGCTCACCAGACAGGGGTCGAAGCAATCAGCCCCAGCATTTT. Translating it yields CASSPDRGRSNQPQHF. The genes are TRBV18 and TRBJ1-5, with 8 positions matching TRBD1. The CDR3 contains 16 residues. After removal of 2 bases from V and 1 base from J, the junction contained 4 bases not matched to a gene. Germline V gene sequence: CDR1 KGHSH, CDR2 LQKENI.

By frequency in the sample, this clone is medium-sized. The CDR3 DNA is TGTGCCAGCAGCGCCAGCGACTACAATGAGCAGTTCTTC. As protein: CASSASDYNEQFF. This chain uses TRBV9 with TRBJ2-1; D remains unclear. The V end was cut by 3 bases, the J end by 3 bases, with 7 bases between. This CDR3 region has 13 residues. CDR1 is SGDLS, CDR2 YYNGEE, per germline.

The CDR3 sequence is CATPPTGLAGGPNEQFF. The CDR3 DNA sequence: TGTGCCACCCCCCCAACGGGACTAGCGGGAGGGCCAAATGAGCAGTTCTTC. This chain joins TRBV6-4 and TRBJ2-1, with 16 bases matching TRBD2. The CDR3 extends over 17 amino acids. Trimming cost V 10 bases and J 7 bases; bases outside gene matches: 13. The germline CDR1 and CDR2 sequences are MRHNA and SNTAGT.

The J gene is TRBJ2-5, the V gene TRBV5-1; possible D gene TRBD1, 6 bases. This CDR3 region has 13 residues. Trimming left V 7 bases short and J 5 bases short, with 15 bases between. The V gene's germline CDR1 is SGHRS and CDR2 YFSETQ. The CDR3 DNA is TGCGCCAGCGGGAACAGGGATGGGGAGACCCAGTACTTC. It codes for CASGNRDGETQYF.

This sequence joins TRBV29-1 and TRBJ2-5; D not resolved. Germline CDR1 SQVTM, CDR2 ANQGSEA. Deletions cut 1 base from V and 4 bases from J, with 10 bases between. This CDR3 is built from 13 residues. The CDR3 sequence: CSVEAAVRETQYF. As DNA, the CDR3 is TGCAGCGTTGAAGCCGCGGTTAGAGAGACCCAGTACTTC.

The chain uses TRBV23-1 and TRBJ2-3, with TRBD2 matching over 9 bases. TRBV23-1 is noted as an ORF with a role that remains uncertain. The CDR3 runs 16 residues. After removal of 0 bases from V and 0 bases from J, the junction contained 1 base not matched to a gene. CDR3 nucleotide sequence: TGCGCCAGCAGTCAATCTACTAGCGGGAGCACAGATACGCAGTATTTT. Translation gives CASSQSTSGSTDTQYF.

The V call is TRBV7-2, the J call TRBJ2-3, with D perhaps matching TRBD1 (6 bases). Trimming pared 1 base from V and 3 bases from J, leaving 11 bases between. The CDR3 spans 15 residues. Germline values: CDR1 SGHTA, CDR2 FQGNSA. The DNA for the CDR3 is TGTGCCAGCAGCTTAGACAGGGTCCGAACAGATACGCAGTATTTT. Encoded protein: CASSLDRVRTDTQYF.

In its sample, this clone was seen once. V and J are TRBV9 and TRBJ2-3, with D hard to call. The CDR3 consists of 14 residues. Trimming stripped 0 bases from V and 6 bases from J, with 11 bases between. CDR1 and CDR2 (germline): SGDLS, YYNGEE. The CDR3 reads CASSVAFGTDTQYF. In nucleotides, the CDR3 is TGTGCCAGCAGCGTAGCTTTCGGTACTGATACGCAGTATTTT.

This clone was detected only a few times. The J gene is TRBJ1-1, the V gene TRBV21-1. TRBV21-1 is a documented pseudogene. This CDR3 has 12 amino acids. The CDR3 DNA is TGTGCCAGCAGCGGACGGACGCGCGAAGCTTTCTTT. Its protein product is CASSGRTREAFF.

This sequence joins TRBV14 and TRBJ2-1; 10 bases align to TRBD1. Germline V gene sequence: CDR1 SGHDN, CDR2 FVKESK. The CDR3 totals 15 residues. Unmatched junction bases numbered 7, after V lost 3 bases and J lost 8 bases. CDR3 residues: CASSHRDRGRDEQFF. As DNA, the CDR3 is TGTGCCAGCAGCCACCGGGACAGGGGAAGGGATGAGCAGTTCTTC.

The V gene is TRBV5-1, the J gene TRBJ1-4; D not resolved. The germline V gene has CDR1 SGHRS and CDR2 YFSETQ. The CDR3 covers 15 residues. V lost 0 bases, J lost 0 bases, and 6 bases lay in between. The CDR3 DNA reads TGCGCCAGCAGCTTGGATAGACCAACTAATGAAAAACTGTTTTTT. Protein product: CASSLDRPTNEKLFF.

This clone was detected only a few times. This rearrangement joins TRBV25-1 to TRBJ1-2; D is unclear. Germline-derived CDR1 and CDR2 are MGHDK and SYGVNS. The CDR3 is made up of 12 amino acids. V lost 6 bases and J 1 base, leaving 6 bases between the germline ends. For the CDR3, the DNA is TGTGCCAGCAGAGAGAGTAACTATGGCTACACCTTC. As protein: CASRESNYGYTF.

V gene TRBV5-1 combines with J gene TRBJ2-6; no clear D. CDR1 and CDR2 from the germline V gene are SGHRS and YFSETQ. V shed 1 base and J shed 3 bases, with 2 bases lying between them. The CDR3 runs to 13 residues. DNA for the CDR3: TGCGCCAGCAGCTTGTTTGGGGCCAACGTCCTGACTTTC. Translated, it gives CASSLFGANVLTF. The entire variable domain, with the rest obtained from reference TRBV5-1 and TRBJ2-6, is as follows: KAGVTQTPRYLIKTRGQQVTLSCSPISGHRSVSWYQQTPGQGLQFLFEYFSETQRNKGNFPGRFSGRQFSNSRSEMNVSTLELGDSALYLCASSLFGANVLTFGAGSRLTVL.

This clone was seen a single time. As DNA, the CDR3 is TGTGCCAGCACCCAAAGAGGCGGGGGAATGAACACTGAAGCTTTCTTT. Residues: CASTQRGGGMNTEAFF. V is TRBV7-2 and J is TRBJ1-1; weak D call: TRBD1 (5 bases). Germline CDR1 is SGHTA and CDR2 is FQGNSA. V was clipped by 7 bases and J by 0 bases, with 18 bases between them. The CDR3 is 16 residues long.

The CDR3 DNA is TGCGCCAGCAGCTTAGGACCGCCTAACTCCTACGAGCAGTACTTC. Protein product: CASSLGPPNSYEQYF. This rearrangement joins TRBV5-1 to TRBJ2-7; D gene ambiguous. Trimming left V 2 bases short and J 0 bases short, with 12 bases between. The CDR3 has 15 amino acids. Germline V gene sequence: CDR1 SGHRS, CDR2 YFSETQ.

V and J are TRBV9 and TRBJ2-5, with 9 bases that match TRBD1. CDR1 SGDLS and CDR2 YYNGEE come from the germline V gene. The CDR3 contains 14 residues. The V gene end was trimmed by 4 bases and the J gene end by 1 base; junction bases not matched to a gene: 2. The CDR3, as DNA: TGTGCCAGCAGCCCGACAGGGGGCCAAGAGACCCAGTACTTC. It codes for CASSPTGGQETQYF.